Each of the 20 T cell receptor beta chains below was sequenced from the same sample in a study of T cell responses to AZD1222 COVID-19 vaccine (dated by TCRdb to 2020 to 2023). Reading the label with the study, this specimen's time point is: baseline before first vaccination. The treatment or condition label on this specimen signifies: meningococcal conjugate vaccine given as trial control. Library prep was done by the immunoSEQ multiplex PCR assay. Sourced from immuneACCESS, this table was stored by TCRdb with only in-frame sequences that have V and J called. A share of the clones is absent; for the studies checked, an unresolved V gene accounts for under half, and the remainder has no known explanation. The sample table records around 70,000 clones; 79% of these occur just once. Around 25% of the sample lies in the top ten. The sequencing here drew on peripheral blood, taken on day 0 of MenACWY control vaccination. The receptors here all came from an adult in good health.

This clone has a single count. The chain recombines TRBV7-9 with TRBJ1-1, with D hard to call. Trimming removed 2 bases at V and 5 bases at J, with 6 bases between. The CDR3 is 12 residues long. Germline CDR1 reads SEHNR; CDR2 reads FQNEAQ (reference sequence). CDR3 DNA: TGTGCCAGCAGCTTAAGTCGGACTGAAGCTTTCTTT. It specifies CASSLSRTEAFF.

The chain employs TRBV7-8 and TRBJ2-7; D uncertain. The V gene's germline CDR1 is SGHVS and CDR2 FQNEAQ. The CDR3 contains 14 residues. V was cut by 5 bases and J by 2 bases, with 13 bases left in between. The CDR3 spells CASSQRQVAYEQYF. The CDR3, as DNA: TGTGCCAGCAGCCAAAGGCAGGTTGCCTACGAGCAGTACTTC.

This chain joins TRBV2 and TRBJ1-6; 7 nucleotides align to TRBD1. Germline-derived CDR1 and CDR2 are SNHLY and FYNNEI. The trim removed 7 bases at V and 4 bases at J, leaving 7 bases unmatched. This CDR3 spans 15 amino acids. The CDR3 nucleotides read TGTGCCAGCAATGGAGACAGGGTGTATAATTCACCCCTCCACTTT. It encodes CASNGDRVYNSPLHF. Full variable domain (missing parts from reference TRBV2 and TRBJ1-6): EPEVTQTPSHQVTQMGQEVILRCVPISNHLYFYWYRQILGQKVEFLVSFYNNEISEKSEIFDDQFSVERPDGSNFTLKIRSTKLEDSAMYFCASNGDRVYNSPLHFGNGTRLTVT.

The chain uses TRBV30 and TRBJ2-5; D tentatively reads TRBD1 or TRBD2 (5 bases each). The CDR3 is made up of 15 amino acids. Germline V gene sequence: CDR1 GTSNPN, CDR2 SVGIG (reference sequence). The V end was cut by 2 bases, the J end by 2 bases, with 15 bases between. The CDR3 DNA sequence: TGTGCCTGGAGTCCTCTCGGGACGGCGCAAGAGACCCAGTACTTC. It codes for CAWSPLGTAQETQYF. The variable domain in full, completed from reference TRBV30 and TRBJ2-5, reads SQTIHQWPATLVQPVGSPLSLECTVEGTSNPNLYWYRQAAGRGLQLLFYSVGIGQISSEVPQNLSASRPQDRQFILSSKKLLLSDSGFYLCAWSPLGTAQETQYFGPGTRLLVL.

The genes are TRBV2 and TRBJ2-7; TRBD2 aligns across 10 bases. The CDR3 length is 14 residues. Trimming removed 6 bases from V and 3 bases from J; junction bases left unmatched: 5. Per germline, CDR1 SNHLY and CDR2 FYNNEI. CDR3: CASRGTSDFYEQYF. For the CDR3, the DNA is TGTGCCAGCAGGGGGACTAGCGATTTCTACGAGCAGTACTTC.

The chain recombines TRBV6-6 with TRBJ1-5; TRBD1 matches 7 bases. The ends lost 6 bases at V and 7 bases at J; junction bases unmatched: 9. Germline V CDR1 and CDR2: MNHNY, SVGAGI (reference sequence). This CDR3 is built from 14 residues. CDR3 bases: TGTGCCAGCAGGGAACAGGGGCAGAGACAGCCCCAGCATTTT. Its translation: CASREQGQRQPQHF.

This clone was observed at least ten times. The V gene is TRBV19, the J gene TRBJ1-2, with TRBD1 as a possible D gene (6 bases). Trimming pared 5 bases from V and 6 bases from J, leaving 19 bases between. This CDR3 is built from 15 residues. Per germline, CDR1 LNHDA and CDR2 SQIVND (reference sequence). The CDR3 sequence is CASSVPSAGVDGYTF. The DNA of the CDR3 is TGTGCCAGTAGTGTGCCCTCGGCAGGGGTGGATGGCTACACCTTC.

The CDR3 DNA reads TGTGCCAGCAGCCCTGGGGGGACTTACAATGAGCAGTTCTTC. It yields the protein CASSPGGTYNEQFF. The chain employs TRBV11-1 and TRBJ2-1, with D perhaps matching TRBD2 (6 bases). V shed 5 bases and J shed 4 bases, with 12 bases lying between them. CDR1 is SGHAT and CDR2 is FQDESV in the germline V gene (reference sequence). The CDR3 is 14 amino acids.

This clone turned up a few times. The chain uses TRBV4-3 and TRBJ1-2, with 9 bases identical to TRBD1. This CDR3 has 16 residues. Trimming cost V 3 bases and J 7 bases; bases outside gene matches: 12. CDR1 and CDR2 from the germline V gene are LGHNA and YSLEER. CDR3 residues: CASSHDPGQGIRGYTF. The CDR3 bases are TGCGCCAGCAGCCACGATCCGGGACAGGGAATCCGTGGCTACACCTTC.

V is TRBV18 and J is TRBJ1-1, with 11 bases that match TRBD1. Germline V gene data show CDR1 as KGHSH and CDR2 as LQKENI. Trimming took 5 bases from V and 0 from J; bases not matched to a gene: 8. This CDR3 spans 17 amino acids. The CDR3 DNA follows: TGTGCCAGCTCATCGGCCGGGACAGGGGGGATGAACACTGAAGCTTTCTTT. It yields the protein CASSSAGTGGMNTEAFF.

Notes on this clone: This specimen includes other DNA sequences encoding the same CDR3. The chain recombines TRBV19 with TRBJ1-1; D gene uncertain. Germline lookup yields CDR1 LNHDA and CDR2 SQIVND (reference sequence). The CDR3 is 13 amino acids. V was trimmed by 2 bases and J by 1 base, leaving 5 bases between them. The DNA of the CDR3 is TGTGCCAGTAGTATACAGACGAACACTGAAGCTTTCTTT. Translating it yields CASSIQTNTEAFF.

The chain links TRBV6-5 to TRBJ2-6; a possible D gene is TRBD1 (6 bases). This CDR3 is 14 amino acids long. In germline, CDR1 is MNHEY, CDR2 SVGAGI. V was pared by 6 bases and J by 4 bases, with 10 bases between. The DNA for the CDR3 is TGTGCCAGCAGGAGGGGGAACGGGGCCAACGTCCTGACTTTC. Translating it yields CASRRGNGANVLTF.

The V call is TRBV7-8, the J call TRBJ1-5, with D possibly matching TRBD1 (6 bases). This CDR3 contains 16 residues. The V end lost 2 bases, the J end lost 6 bases, and 17 bases lay between the germline ends. CDR1 is SGHVS, CDR2 FQNEAQ, per germline. CDR3 nucleotide sequence: TGTGCCAGCAGCTTAATATGGGCAGGGGATGGTCAGCCCCAGCATTTT. The encoded protein is CASSLIWAGDGQPQHF.

The gene calls are TRBV30 and TRBJ1-6, with unresolved D. V lost 3 bases and J lost 7, with 7 bases in between. From germline, CDR1 is GTSNPN and CDR2 SVGIG (reference sequence). The CDR3 totals 12 residues. For the CDR3, the DNA is TGTGCCTGGAGGCTTAGGAATTCACCCCTCCACTTT. Amino acid sequence: CAWRLRNSPLHF.

This chain links TRBV5-1 with TRBJ1-5, with TRBD1 as a possible D gene (5 bases). From germline, CDR1 is SGHRS and CDR2 YFSETQ. The germline V and J ends were trimmed by 2 bases and 2 bases, with 20 bases remaining between them. The CDR3 sequence is 18 residues long. The DNA of the CDR3 is TGCGCCAGCAGCTTAGATGGCAGTAGGGGAGGCGGCAATCAGCCCCAGCATTTT. Protein product: CASSLDGSRGGGNQPQHF.

The chain is built from TRBV30 and TRBJ1-2; maybe TRBD1 (6 bases). V was cut by 4 bases and J by 7 bases, with 19 bases left in between. The CDR3 loop spans 14 amino acids. Germline CDR1 reads GTSNPN; CDR2 reads SVGIG (reference sequence). DNA of the CDR3: TGTGCCTGGACCAGGGACACTTCGTATGGTGGCTACACCTTC. This gives the protein CAWTRDTSYGGYTF.

There are a few counts of this clone. This chain links TRBV29-1 with TRBJ1-2; D is possibly TRBD1 (5 bases). CDR1 and CDR2 from the germline V gene are SQVTM and ANQGSEA. There are 11 residues in the CDR3. V was shortened by 6 bases and J by 5 bases, with 10 bases between the two germline ends. CDR3 nucleotide sequence: TGCAGCGTAGGAGGGGTATATGGCTACACCTTC. It specifies CSVGGVYGYTF.

This rearrangement joins TRBV6-5 to TRBJ1-1; D not resolved. Germline CDR1 and CDR2: MNHEY and SVGAGI. The V and J ends lost 6 bases and 2 bases respectively, with 4 bases between them. The CDR3 is 11 amino acids. The CDR3 DNA reads TGTGCCAGCAGGATAAACACTGAAGCTTTCTTT. It codes for CASRINTEAFF.

The chain has TRBV30 and TRBJ1-1; no clear D gene. Between the trimmed V and J ends, which lost 0 bases and 4 bases, there was a span of 12 bases. CDR1 is GTSNPN, CDR2 SVGIG, per germline (reference sequence). CDR3 length equals 14 residues. Written as DNA, the CDR3 is TGTGCCTGGAGTGTACGTGGGTTGAGCACTGAAGCTTTCTTT. This translates into CAWSVRGLSTEAFF.

The rearrangement links TRBV29-1 to TRBJ2-5, with a tentative D call TRBD1 (6 bases). Trimming removed 3 bases at V and 5 bases at J, with 13 bases between. Germline values: CDR1 SQVTM, CDR2 ANQGSEA. This CDR3 has 13 residues. CDR3 residues: CSVDKQGGETQYF. The CDR3 nucleotides read TGCAGCGTTGATAAACAGGGTGGGGAGACCCAGTACTTC.